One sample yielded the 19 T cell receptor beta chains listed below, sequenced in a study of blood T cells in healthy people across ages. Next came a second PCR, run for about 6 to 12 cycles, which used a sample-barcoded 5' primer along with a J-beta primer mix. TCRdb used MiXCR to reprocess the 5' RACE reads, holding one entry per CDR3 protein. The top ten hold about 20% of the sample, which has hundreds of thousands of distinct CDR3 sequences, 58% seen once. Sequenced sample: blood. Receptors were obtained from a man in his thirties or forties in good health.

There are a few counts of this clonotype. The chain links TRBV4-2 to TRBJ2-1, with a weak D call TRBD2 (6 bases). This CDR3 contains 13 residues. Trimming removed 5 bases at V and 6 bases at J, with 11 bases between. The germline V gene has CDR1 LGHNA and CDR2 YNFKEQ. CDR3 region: CASSVTSINEQFF. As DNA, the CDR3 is TGTGCCAGCAGCGTGACTAGTATCAATGAGCAGTTCTTC.

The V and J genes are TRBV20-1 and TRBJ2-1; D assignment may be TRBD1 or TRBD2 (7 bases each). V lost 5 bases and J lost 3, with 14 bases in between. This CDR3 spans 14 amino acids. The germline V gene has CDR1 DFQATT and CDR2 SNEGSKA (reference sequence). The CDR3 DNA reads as TGCAGTGCTCAGGGGGAGGGCTACTACAATGAGCAGTTCTTC. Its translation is CSAQGEGYYNEQFF.

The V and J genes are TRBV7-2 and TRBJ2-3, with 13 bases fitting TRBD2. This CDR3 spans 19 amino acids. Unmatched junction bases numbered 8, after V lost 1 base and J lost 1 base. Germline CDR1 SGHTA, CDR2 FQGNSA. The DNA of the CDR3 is TGTGCCAGCAGCTTAGGGACTAGCGGGGGACGTTATGGCACAGATACGCAGTATTTT. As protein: CASSLGTSGGRYGTDTQYF.

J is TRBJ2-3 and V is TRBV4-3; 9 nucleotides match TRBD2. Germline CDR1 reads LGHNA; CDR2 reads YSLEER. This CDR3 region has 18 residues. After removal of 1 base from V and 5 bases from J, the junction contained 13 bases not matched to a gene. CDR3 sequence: CASSQARKLARGGDTQYF. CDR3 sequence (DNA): TGCGCCAGCAGCCAAGCCCGAAAACTAGCGCGGGGGGGAGATACGCAGTATTTT.

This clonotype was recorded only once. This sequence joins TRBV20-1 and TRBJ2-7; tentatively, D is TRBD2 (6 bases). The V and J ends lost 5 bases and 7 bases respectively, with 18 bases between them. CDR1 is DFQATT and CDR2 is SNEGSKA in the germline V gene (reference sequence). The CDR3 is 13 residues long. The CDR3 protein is CSARGDPEAEQYF. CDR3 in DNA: TGCAGTGCTCGCGGGGACCCGGAAGCGGAGCAGTACTTC.

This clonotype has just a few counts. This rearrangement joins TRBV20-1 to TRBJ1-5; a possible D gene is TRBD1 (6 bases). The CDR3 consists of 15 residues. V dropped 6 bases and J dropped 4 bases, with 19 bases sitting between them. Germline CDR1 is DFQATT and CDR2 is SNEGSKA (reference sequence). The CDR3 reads CSATSDSLSNQPQHF. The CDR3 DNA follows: TGCAGTGCAACTTCGGACAGCTTATCTAATCAGCCCCAGCATTTT.

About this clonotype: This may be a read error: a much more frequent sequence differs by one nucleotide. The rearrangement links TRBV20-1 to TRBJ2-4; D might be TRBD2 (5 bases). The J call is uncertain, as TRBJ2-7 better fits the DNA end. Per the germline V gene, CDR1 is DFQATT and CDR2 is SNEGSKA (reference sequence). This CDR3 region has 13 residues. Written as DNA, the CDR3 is TGCAGTGCTGCTGACACGGGATTCTACGAGCAGTACTTC. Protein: CSAADTGFYEQYF.

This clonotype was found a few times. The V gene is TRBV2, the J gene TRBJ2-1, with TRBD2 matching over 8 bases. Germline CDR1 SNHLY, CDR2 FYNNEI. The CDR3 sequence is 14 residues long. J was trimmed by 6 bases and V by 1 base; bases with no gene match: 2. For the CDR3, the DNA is TGTGCCAGCAGTGAAGGACTAGCGTTCAATGAGCAGTTCTTC. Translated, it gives CASSEGLAFNEQFF. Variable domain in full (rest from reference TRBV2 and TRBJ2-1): EPEVTQTPSHQVTQMGQEVILRCVPISNHLYFYWYRQILGQKVEFLVSFYNNEISEKSEIFDDQFSVERPDGSNFTLKIRSTKLEDSAMYFCASSEGLAFNEQFFGPGTRLTVL.

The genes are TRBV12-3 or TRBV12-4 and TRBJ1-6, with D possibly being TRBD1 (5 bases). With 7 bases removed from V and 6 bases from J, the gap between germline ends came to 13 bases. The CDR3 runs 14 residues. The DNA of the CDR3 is TGTGCCAGCACCCGAGACAGCTTTAATTCACCCCTCCACTTT. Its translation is CASTRDSFNSPLHF.

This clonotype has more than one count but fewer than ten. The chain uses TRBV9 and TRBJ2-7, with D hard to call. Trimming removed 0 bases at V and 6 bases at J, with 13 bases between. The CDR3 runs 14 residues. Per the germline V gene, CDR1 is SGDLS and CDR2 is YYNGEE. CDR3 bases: TGTGCCAGCAGCGTAGCTCCGGGCCGCCGCGAGCAGTACTTC. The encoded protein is CASSVAPGRREQYF.

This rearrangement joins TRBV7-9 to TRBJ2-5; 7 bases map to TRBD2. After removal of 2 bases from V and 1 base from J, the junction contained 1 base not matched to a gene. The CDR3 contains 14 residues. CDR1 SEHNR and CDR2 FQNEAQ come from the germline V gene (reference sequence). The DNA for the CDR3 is TGTGCCAGCAGCTTACTAGCGGCCCAAGAGACCCAGTACTTC. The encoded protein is CASSLLAAQETQYF.

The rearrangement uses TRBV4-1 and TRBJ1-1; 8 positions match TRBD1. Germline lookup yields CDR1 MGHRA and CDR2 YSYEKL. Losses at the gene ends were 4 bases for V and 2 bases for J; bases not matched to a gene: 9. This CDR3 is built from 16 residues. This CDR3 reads CASSPGLQGVNTEAFF. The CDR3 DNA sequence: TGCGCCAGCAGCCCGGGCTTACAGGGGGTAAACACTGAAGCTTTCTTT.

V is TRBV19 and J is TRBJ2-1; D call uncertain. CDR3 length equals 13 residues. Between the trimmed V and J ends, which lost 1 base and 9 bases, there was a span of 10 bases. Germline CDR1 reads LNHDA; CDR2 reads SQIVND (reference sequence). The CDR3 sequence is CASSIVEGSEQFF. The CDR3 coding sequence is TGTGCCAGTAGTATAGTTGAAGGTAGTGAGCAGTTCTTC.

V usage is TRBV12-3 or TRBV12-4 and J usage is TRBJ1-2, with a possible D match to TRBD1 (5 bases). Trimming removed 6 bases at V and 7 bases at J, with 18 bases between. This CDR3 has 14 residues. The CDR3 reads CASSLGEAPIGYTF. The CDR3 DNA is TGTGCCAGCAGCCTAGGGGAGGCTCCTATTGGCTACACCTTC.

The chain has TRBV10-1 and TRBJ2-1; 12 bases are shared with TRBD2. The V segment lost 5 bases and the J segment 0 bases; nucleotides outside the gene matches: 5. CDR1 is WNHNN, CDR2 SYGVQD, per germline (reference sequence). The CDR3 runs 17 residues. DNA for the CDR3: TGCGCCAGCAGTCGACTAGCGGGGGCCGGCTCCTACAATGAGCAGTTCTTC. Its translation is CASSRLAGAGSYNEQFF.

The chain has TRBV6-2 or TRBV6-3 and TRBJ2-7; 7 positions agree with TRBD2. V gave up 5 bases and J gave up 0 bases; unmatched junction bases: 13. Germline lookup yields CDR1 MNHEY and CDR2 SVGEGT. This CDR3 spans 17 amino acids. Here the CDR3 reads CASSQRAGTTVSYEQYF. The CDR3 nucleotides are TGTGCCAGCAGTCAACGGGCCGGGACTACCGTCTCCTACGAGCAGTACTTC.

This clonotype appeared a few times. Here the CDR3 reads CASREGYEQFF. The CDR3 coding sequence is TGTGCCAGCAGGGAGGGCTATGAGCAGTTCTTC. The chain recombines TRBV7-2 with TRBJ2-1; tentative D call: TRBD2 (6 bases). The V and J ends lost 6 bases and 8 bases respectively, with 8 bases between them. Looked up from germline, CDR1 is SGHTA and CDR2 is FQGNSA. The CDR3 has 11 amino acids.

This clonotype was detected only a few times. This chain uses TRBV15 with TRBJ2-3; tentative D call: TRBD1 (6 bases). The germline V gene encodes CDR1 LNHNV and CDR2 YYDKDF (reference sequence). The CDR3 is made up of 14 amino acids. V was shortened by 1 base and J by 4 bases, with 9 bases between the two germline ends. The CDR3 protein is CATSRVQGSDTQYF. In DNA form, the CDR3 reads TGTGCCACCAGCAGAGTTCAGGGGTCAGATACGCAGTATTTT.

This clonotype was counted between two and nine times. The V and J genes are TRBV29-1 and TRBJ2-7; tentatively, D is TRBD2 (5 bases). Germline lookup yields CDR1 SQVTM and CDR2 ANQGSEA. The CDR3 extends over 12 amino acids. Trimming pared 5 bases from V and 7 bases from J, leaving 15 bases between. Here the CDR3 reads CSVSRDHQEQYF. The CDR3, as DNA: TGCAGCGTTTCACGGGATCATCAAGAGCAGTACTTC.